The next 12 T cell receptor beta chains were all read from a single sample in a study of blood T cells in healthy people across ages. A second PCR of roughly 6 to 12 cycles used a sample-barcoded 5' primer and a J-beta primer mix. A single record per CDR3 protein comes from TCRdb applying MiXCR to the 5' RACE reads. The profile shows a few hundred thousand distinct CDR3 sequences, 25% to 30% of them singletons. Sequenced material: blood. These TCRs come from a woman between 65 and 79 years old in good health.

This clonotype was counted between two and nine times. The V call is TRBV7-2, the J call TRBJ1-4; D unresolved. CDR3 size: 15 residues. In germline, CDR1 is SGHTA, CDR2 FQGNSA. The V gene lost 1 base and the J gene lost 5 bases, with 11 bases spanning the gap. CDR3 sequence reads: CASSLGLDINEKLFF. The CDR3 DNA sequence: TGTGCCAGCAGCTTAGGGCTAGATATAAATGAAAAACTGTTTTTT.

As concerns this clonotype: The junction shows a germline mismatch at one end, possibly a read error. The chain employs TRBV7-2 and TRBJ2-7; D unclear. The V gene's germline CDR1 is SGHTA and CDR2 FQGNSA. The CDR3 is 12 residues long. In DNA form, the CDR3 reads TGTGCCAGCAGCTTATTAAGTCAGGCCCTCAACTTC. This encodes CASSLLSQALNF.

The rearrangement links TRBV6-2 or TRBV6-3 to TRBJ2-4, with D perhaps matching TRBD2 (6 bases). V gave up 6 bases and J gave up 15 bases, with 21 bases separating them. The CDR3 is 13 amino acids. CDR1 and CDR2 (germline): MNHEY, SVGEGT. CDR3 sequence (DNA): TGTGCCAGCAGGCCAGGGACTTGGGGACTGATGTACTTC. Translation: CASRPGTWGLMYF.

This clonotype appeared a few times. This chain joins TRBV7-2 and TRBJ2-7; 8 bases fit TRBD2. The CDR3 contains 16 residues. Per the germline V gene, CDR1 is SGHTA and CDR2 is FQGNSA. Trimming took 5 bases from V and 4 from J; bases not matched to a gene: 13. The CDR3 nucleotides read TGTGCCAGCAGCGCAGACTCTAGCGGGCGGCAGTACGAGCAGTACTTC. It yields the protein CASSADSSGRQYEQYF.

This clonotype was picked up many times. The V gene is TRBV29-1, the J gene TRBJ2-3, with D tentatively TRBD1 or TRBD2 (5 bases each). V lost 7 bases and J lost 6, with 14 bases in between. Germline V gene sequence: CDR1 SQVTM, CDR2 ANQGSEA. The CDR3 is made up of 12 amino acids. The CDR3 DNA follows: TGCAGCGCAGGGCGCGAGGGGGATACGCAGTATTTT. Its translation: CSAGREGDTQYF.

CDR3 region: CASSQPTGVNTEAFF. Written as DNA, the CDR3 is TGTGCCAGCAGCCAACCGACAGGGGTGAACACTGAAGCTTTCTTT. The chain has TRBV5-4 and TRBJ1-1; 8 nucleotides agree with TRBD1. The CDR3 sequence is 15 residues long. Trimming cost V 4 bases and J 0 bases; bases outside gene matches: 5. CDR1 and CDR2 (germline): SGHNT, YYREEE (reference sequence). Full variable domain (outside the CDR3, taken from reference TRBV5-4 and TRBJ1-1): ETGVTQSPTHLIKTRGQQVTLRCSSQSGHNTVSWYQQALGQGPQFIFQYYREEENGRGNFPPRFSGLQFPNYSSELNVNALELDDSALYLCASSQPTGVNTEAFFGQGTRLTVV.

The rearrangement uses TRBV15 and TRBJ1-2, with 10 bases aligning to TRBD1. With 1 base clipped from V and 6 bases from J, the junction kept 5 bases outside the gene matches. Germline-derived CDR1 and CDR2 are LNHNV and YYDKDF (reference sequence). There are 15 residues in the CDR3. The CDR3 sequence is CATSRGTGGIDGYTF. CDR3 in DNA: TGTGCCACCAGCAGAGGGACAGGGGGTATTGATGGCTACACCTTC.

This clonotype was picked up a small number of times. The chain is built from TRBV6-6 and TRBJ2-5, with D uncertain. Near its end, the DNA agrees better with TRBJ2-1, so the J call may be wrong. There are 12 residues in the CDR3. CDR1 is MNHNY and CDR2 is SVGAGI in the germline V gene (reference sequence). The CDR3 nucleotides are TGTGCCAGCAGTTACCGGAGCAATGAGCAGTTCTTC. It translates to CASSYRSNEQFF.

The table lists this clonotype with a few counts. CDR3 coding DNA: TGTGCCAGCAGCCACCGTGGGGGTGGCAATCAGCCCCAGCATTTT. Translated: CASSHRGGGNQPQHF. The chain has TRBV6-1 and TRBJ1-5; TRBD1 is a possible D gene (5 bases). Germline values: CDR1 MNHNS, CDR2 SASEGT. Trimming removed 6 bases from V and 2 bases from J, with 14 bases in between. The CDR3 is 15 residues long.

V and J are TRBV12-3 or TRBV12-4 and TRBJ2-3; tentatively, D is TRBD1 (5 bases). Trimming took 5 bases from V and 2 from J, leaving 14 bases between them. The CDR3 extends over 15 amino acids. The CDR3 DNA reads TGTGCCAGCAGTCTGGGGCAGGCTCTCACAGATACGCAGTATTTT. This sequence encodes CASSLGQALTDTQYF.

The chain links TRBV4-3 to TRBJ2-3, with D possibly TRBD2 on 5 matching bases. The CDR3 is made up of 14 amino acids. Germline CDR1 LGHNA, CDR2 YSLEER. V was shortened by 1 base and J by 5 bases, with 10 bases between the two germline ends. CDR3 DNA: TGCGCCAGCAGCCAAGGCCTCGGACTAGATACGCAGTATTTT. Translated, it gives CASSQGLGLDTQYF.

The rearrangement uses TRBV3-1 and TRBJ1-6; D not resolved. The CDR3 is made up of 12 amino acids. From germline, CDR1 is LGHDT and CDR2 YNNKEL (reference sequence). With 2 bases removed from V and 7 bases from J, the gap between germline ends came to 3 bases. The CDR3 coding sequence is TGTGCCAGCAGCCAACAAAATTCACCCCTCCACTTT. Translating gives CASSQQNSPLHF.